This T cell receptor beta chain was identified in a study of T cells in Graves' hyperthyroidism and ophthalmopathy. Turning to the study itself: Prior to any treatment, at the point of initial diagnosis, peripheral blood was collected.

Germline V gene data show CDR1 as SQVTM and CDR2 as ANQGSEA. The V and J ends lost 7 bases and 1 base respectively, with 13 bases between them. CDR3 length: 13 amino acids. For this clonotype: Its antigen remains unknown.

General study findings and limits: Median prediction lead before ophthalmopathy onset was 6 to 8 months with the model.

Ophthalmopathy patients had moderate-to-severe active disease, CAS ≥3, NOSPECS ≥4, and disease duration under 3 months. The authors obtained PBMCs from roughly 10 ml of fresh peripheral blood. Amplified TCR beta CDR3 regions came from RNA transcripts. First-round RT-PCR with HTBI primers amplified the TCR CDR3 region. TCRdb recomputed calls from the multiplex PCR reads with MiXCR, one row per CDR3 protein. The sample yields a few hundred thousand distinct CDR3 sequences, approximately 22% seen once. The chain couples TRBV29-1 to TRBJ1-1, with D perhaps matching TRBD1 (5 bases). The sequence was collected from a woman aged 70-85 years with Graves' ophthalmopathy. Source material: blood. For the CDR3, the DNA is TGCAGCGCATTCTCACAGGAGAACACTGAAGCTTTCTTT. Its translation is CSAFSQENTEAFF.